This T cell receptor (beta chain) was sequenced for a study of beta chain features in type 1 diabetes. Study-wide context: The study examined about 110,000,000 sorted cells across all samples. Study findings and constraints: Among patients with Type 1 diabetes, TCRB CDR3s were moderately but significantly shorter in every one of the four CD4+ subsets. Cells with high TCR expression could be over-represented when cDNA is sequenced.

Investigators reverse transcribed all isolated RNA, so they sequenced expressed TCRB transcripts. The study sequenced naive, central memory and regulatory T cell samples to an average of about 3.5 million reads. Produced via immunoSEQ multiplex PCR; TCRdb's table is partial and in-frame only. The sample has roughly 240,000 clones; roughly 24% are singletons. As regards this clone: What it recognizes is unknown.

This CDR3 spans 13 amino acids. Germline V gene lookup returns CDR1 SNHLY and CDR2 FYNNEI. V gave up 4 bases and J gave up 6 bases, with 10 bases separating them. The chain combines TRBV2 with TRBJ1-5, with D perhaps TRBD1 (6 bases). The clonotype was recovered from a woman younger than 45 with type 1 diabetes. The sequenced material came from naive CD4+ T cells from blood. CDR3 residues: CASSAGDGQPQHF. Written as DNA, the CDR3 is TGTGCCAGCAGTGCAGGGGACGGTCAGCCCCAGCATTTT.